Only one count was recorded for the clone carrying this TCR beta chain. The data are from a study of blood T cell repertoires in COVID-19. Some clones are missing from TCRdb's copy, which holds only in-frame ones; the method was immunoSEQ multiplex PCR. The table has 45,000 to 50,000 clones, about 83% seen once. The receptor was derived from a man older than 75 in a cohort sampled during active COVID-19. Sample: peripheral blood.

Here the CDR3 DNA reads TGTGCCAGCAGCCGGAGGACTGGAAACACCATATATTTT. Protein: CASSRRTGNTIYF. V gene TRBV5-6 combines with J gene TRBJ1-3, with D unclear. This CDR3 is built from 13 residues. Germline V gives CDR1 SGHDT, CDR2 YYEEEE. With 4 bases removed from V and 2 bases from J, the gap between germline ends came to 7 bases.